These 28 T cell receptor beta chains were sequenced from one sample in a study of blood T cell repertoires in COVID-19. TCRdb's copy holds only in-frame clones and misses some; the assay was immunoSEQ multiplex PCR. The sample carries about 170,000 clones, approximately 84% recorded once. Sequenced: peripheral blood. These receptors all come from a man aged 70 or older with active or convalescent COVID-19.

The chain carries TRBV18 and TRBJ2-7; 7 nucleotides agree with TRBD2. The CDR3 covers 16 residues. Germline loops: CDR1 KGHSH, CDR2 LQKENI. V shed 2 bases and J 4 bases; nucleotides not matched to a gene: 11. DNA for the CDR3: TGTGCCAGCTCACCAGGCGGGAGTCTTACTTCGTACGAGCAGTACTTC. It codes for CASSPGGSLTSYEQYF.

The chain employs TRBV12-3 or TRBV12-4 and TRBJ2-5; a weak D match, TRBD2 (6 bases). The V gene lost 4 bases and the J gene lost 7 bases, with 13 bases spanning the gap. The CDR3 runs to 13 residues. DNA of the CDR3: TGTGCCAGCAGTTGGGATGGGGAGGCGACCCAGTACTTC. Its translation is CASSWDGEATQYF.

Here the CDR3 DNA reads TGTGCCAGCAGTTGGGGGCCGGGACAGCAAATGAACACTGAAGCTTTCTTT. Translating it yields CASSWGPGQQMNTEAFF. The chain recombines TRBV28 with TRBJ1-1; 7 bases fit TRBD1. V gave up 4 bases and J gave up 0 bases; unmatched junction bases: 11. The CDR3 has 17 residues. Germline CDR1 MDHEN, CDR2 SYDVKM.

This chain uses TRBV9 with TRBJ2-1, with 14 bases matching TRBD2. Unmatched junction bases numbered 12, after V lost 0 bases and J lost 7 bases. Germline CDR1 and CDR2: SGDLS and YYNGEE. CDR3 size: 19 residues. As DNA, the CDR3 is TGTGCCAGCAGCGTAGGAGGCCCGACTAGCGGGGGGGCCCGGAATGAGCAGTTCTTC. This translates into CASSVGGPTSGGARNEQFF.

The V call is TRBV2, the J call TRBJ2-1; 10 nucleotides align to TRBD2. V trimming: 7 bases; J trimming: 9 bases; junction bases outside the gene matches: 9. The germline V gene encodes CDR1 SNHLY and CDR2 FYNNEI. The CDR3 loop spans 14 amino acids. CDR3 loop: CASTYYEREGEQFF. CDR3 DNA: TGTGCCAGCACGTATTACGAGCGGGAGGGTGAGCAGTTCTTC. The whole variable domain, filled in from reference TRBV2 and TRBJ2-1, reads EPEVTQTPSHQVTQMGQEVILRCVPISNHLYFYWYRQILGQKVEFLVSFYNNEISEKSEIFDDQFSVERPDGSNFTLKIRSTKLEDSAMYFCASTYYEREGEQFFGPGTRLTVL.

The DNA of the CDR3 is TGCGCCAGCAGCCAAGACCAAAATGATTCACCCCTCCACTTT. This translates into CASSQDQNDSPLHF. The chain couples TRBV4-3 to TRBJ1-6, with D hard to call. Germline V lookup: CDR1 LGHNA, CDR2 YSLEER. V was cut by 0 bases and J by 8 bases, with 8 bases left in between. CDR3 length equals 14 residues.

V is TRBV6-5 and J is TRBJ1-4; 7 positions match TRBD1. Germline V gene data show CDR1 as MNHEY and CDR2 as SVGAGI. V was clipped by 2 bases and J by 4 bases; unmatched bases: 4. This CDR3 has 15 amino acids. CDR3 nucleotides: TGTGCCAGCAGTTACGGGGACAGAAATAATGAAAAACTGTTTTTT. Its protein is CASSYGDRNNEKLFF.

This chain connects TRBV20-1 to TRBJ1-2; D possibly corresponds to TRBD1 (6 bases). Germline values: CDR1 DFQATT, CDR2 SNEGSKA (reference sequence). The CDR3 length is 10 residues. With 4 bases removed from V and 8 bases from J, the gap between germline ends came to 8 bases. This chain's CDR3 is CSATGGGYTF. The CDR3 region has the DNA TGCAGTGCTACGGGGGGCGGCTACACCTTC.

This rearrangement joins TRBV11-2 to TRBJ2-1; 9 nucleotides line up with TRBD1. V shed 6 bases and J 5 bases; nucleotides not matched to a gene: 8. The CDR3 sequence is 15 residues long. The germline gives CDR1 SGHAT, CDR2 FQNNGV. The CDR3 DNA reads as TGTGCCAGCAGTTTCGCTGGGACAGGGAACAATGAGCAGTTCTTC. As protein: CASSFAGTGNNEQFF.

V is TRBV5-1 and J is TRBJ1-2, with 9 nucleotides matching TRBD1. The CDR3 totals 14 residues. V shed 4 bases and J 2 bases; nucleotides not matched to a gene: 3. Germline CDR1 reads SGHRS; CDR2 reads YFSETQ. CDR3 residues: CASSPGTGNYGYTF. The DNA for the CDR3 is TGCGCCAGCAGCCCCGGGACAGGGAACTATGGCTACACCTTC.

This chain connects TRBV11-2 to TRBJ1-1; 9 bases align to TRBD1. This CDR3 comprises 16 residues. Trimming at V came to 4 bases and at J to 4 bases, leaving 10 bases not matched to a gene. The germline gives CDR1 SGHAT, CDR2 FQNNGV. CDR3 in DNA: TGTGCCAGCAGCTCTCCCTCGACAGGGGGGGGCACTGAAGCTTTCTTT. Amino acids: CASSSPSTGGGTEAFF.

The CDR3 sequence is CASSYGSVAESYEQYF. Here the CDR3 DNA reads TGTGCCAGCAGTTACGGGTCGGTAGCGGAGTCCTACGAGCAGTACTTC. The chain recombines TRBV6-6 with TRBJ2-7; D might be TRBD2 (6 bases). Between the trimmed V and J ends, which lost 2 bases and 1 base, there was a span of 15 bases. Per the germline V gene, CDR1 is MNHNY and CDR2 is SVGAGI (reference sequence). The CDR3 loop spans 16 amino acids.

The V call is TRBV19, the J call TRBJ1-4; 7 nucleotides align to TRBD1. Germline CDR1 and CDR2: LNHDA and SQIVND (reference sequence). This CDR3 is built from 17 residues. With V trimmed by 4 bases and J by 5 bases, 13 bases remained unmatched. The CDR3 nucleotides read TGTGCCAGTAGTAGGACAGGCTACGGTGACTGGAATGAAAAACTGTTTTTT. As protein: CASSRTGYGDWNEKLFF.

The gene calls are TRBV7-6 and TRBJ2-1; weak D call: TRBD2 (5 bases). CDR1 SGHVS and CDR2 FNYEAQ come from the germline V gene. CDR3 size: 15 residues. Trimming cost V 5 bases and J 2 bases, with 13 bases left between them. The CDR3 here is CASSDRTQTYNEQFF. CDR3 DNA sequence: TGTGCCAGCAGCGATAGGACTCAGACCTACAATGAGCAGTTCTTC.

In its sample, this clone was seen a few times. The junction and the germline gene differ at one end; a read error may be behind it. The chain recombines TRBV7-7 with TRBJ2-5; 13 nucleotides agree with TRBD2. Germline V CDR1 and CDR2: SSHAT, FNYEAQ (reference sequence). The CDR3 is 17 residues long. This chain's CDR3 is CASSLGGLAGVGETQYF. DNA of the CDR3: TGTGCTAGCAGCTTAGGAGGACTAGCGGGAGTGGGGGAGACCCAGTACTTC.

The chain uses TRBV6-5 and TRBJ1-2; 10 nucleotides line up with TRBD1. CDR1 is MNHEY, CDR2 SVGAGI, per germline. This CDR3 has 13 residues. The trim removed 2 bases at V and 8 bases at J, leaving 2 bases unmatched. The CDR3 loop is CASSYRDRGGYTF. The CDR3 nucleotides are TGTGCCAGCAGTTACAGGGACAGGGGAGGCTACACCTTC.

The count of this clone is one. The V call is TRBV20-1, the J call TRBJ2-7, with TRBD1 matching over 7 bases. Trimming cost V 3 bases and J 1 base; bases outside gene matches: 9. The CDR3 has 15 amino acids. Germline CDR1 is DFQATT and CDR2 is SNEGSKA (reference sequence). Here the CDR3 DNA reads TGCAGTGCTAGTGCTCCCGGGACAGTTTCCTACGAGCAGTACTTC. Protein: CSASAPGTVSYEQYF.

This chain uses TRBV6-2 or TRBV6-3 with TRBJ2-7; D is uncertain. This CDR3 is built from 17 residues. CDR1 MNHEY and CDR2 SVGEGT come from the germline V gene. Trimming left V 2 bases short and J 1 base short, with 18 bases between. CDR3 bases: TGTGCCAGCAGTTACCCCAGCCGAGGAGAGGATTCCTACGAGCAGTACTTC. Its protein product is CASSYPSRGEDSYEQYF.

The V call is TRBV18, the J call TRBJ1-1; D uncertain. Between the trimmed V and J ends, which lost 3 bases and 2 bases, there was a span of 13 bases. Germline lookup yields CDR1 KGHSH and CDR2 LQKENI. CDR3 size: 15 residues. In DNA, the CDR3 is TGTGCCAGCTCACCCGTCCCGGGAACCAACACTGAAGCTTTCTTT. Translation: CASSPVPGTNTEAFF.

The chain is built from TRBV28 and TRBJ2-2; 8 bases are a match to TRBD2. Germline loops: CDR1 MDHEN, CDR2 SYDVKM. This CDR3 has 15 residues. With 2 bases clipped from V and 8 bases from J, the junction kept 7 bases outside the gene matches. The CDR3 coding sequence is TGTGCCAGCAGTTTAGCCGGGAGGGATATAGGGGAGCTGTTTTTT. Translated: CASSLAGRDIGELFF.

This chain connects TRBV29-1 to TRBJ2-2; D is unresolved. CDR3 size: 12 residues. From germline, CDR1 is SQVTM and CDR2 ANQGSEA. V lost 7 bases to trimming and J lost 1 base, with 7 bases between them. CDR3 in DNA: TGCAGCGGGTGGCAGAACACCGGGGAGCTGTTTTTT. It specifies CSGWQNTGELFF.

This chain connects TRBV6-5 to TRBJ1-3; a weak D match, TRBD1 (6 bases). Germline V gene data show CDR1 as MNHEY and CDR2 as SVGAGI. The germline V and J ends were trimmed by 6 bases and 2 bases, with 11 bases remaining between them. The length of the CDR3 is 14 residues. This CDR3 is CASSLGGTGNTIYF. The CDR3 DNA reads TGTGCCAGCAGCCTAGGGGGAACTGGAAACACCATATATTTT.

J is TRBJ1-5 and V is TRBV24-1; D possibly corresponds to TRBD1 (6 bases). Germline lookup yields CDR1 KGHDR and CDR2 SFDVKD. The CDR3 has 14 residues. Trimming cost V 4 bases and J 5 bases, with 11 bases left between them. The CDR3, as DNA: TGTGCCACCAGTGACAAGGACAGTTATCAGCCCCAGCATTTT. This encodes CATSDKDSYQPQHF.

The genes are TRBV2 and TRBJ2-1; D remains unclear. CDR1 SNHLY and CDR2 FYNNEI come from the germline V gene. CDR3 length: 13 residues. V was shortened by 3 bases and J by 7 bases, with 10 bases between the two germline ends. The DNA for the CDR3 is TGTGCCAGCAGTGACCAGCGATGGAATGAGCAGTTCTTC. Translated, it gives CASSDQRWNEQFF. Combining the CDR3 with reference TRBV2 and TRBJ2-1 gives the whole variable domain EPEVTQTPSHQVTQMGQEVILRCVPISNHLYFYWYRQILGQKVEFLVSFYNNEISEKSEIFDDQFSVERPDGSNFTLKIRSTKLEDSAMYFCASSDQRWNEQFFGPGTRLTVL.

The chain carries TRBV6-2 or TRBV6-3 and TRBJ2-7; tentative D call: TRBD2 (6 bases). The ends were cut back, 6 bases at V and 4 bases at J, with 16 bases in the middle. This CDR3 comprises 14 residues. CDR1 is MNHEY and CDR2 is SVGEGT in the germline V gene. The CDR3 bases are TGTGCCAGCAGCCCCCCGACGACTAGTTACGAGCAGTACTTC. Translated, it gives CASSPPTTSYEQYF.

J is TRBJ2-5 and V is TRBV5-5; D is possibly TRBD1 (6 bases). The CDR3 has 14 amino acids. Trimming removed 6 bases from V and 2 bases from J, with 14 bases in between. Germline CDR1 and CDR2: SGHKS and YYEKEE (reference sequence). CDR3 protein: CASTRNRVQETQYF. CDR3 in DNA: TGTGCCAGCACCCGAAACAGGGTTCAAGAGACCCAGTACTTC.

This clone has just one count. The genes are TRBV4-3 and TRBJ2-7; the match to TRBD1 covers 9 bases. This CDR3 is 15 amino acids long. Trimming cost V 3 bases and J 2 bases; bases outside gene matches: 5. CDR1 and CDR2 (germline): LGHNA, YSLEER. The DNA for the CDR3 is TGCGCCAGCAGCCACAGACAGGGGGAGGCCTACGAGCAGTACTTC. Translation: CASSHRQGEAYEQYF.

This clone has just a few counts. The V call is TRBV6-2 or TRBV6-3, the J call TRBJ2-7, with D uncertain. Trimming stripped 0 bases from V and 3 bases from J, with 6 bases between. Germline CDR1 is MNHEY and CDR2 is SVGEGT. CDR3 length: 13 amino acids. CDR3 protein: CASSYSGIYEQYF. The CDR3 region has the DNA TGTGCCAGCAGTTACTCGGGCATCTACGAGCAGTACTTC.